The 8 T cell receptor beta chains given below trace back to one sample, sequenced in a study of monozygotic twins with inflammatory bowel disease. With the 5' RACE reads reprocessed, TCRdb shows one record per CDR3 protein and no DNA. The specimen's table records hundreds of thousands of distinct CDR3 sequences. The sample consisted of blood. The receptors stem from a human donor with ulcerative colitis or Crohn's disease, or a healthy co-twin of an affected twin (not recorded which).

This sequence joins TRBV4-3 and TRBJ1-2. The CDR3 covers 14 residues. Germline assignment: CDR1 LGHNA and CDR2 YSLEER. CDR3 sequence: CASSQDVGAGGYTF.

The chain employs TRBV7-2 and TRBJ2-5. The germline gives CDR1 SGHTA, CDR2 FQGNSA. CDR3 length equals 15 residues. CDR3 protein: CASSFLGGYQETQYF.

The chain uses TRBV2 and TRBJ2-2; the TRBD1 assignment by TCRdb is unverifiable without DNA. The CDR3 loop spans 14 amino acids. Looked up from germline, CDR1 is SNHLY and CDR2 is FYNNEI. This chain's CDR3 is CASTRGRGTGELFF.

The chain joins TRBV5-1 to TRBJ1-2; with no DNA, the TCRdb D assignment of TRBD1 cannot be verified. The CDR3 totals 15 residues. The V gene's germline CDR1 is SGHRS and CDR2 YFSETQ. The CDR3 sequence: CASSLDGTANYGYTF.

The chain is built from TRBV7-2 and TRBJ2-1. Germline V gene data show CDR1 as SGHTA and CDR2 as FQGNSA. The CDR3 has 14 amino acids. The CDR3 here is CASSLDLASAEQFF.

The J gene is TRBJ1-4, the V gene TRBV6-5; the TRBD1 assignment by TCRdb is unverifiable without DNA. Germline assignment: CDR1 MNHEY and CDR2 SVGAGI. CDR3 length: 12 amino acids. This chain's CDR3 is CASSQRGRVLFF.

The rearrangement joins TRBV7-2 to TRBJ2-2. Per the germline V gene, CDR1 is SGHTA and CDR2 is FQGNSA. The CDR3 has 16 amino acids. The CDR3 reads CASRGNSLGSTGELFF.

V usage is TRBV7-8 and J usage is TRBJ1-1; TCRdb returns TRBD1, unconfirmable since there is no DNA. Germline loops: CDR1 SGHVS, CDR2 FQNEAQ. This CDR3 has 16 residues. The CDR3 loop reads CASSLALPSVNTEAFF.